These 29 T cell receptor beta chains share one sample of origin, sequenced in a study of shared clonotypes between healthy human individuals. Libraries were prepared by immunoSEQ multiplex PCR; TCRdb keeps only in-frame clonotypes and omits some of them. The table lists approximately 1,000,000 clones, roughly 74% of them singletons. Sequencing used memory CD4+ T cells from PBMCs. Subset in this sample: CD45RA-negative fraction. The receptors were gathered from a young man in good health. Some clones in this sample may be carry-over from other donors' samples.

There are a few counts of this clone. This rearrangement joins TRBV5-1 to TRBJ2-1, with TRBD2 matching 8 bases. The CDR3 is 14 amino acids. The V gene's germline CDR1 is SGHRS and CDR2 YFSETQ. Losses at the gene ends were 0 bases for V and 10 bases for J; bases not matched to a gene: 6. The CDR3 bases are TGCGCCAGCAGCTTGGTAATAGCGGGGATGGAGCAGTTCTTC. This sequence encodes CASSLVIAGMEQFF.

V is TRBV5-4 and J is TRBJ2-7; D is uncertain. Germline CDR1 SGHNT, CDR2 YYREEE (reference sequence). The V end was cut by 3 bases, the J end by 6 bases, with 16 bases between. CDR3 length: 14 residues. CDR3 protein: CASSWRSNPSEQYF. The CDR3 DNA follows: TGTGCCAGCAGCTGGCGGAGTAACCCCTCCGAGCAGTACTTC.

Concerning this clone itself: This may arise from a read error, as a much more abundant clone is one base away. The CDR3 region is CASSPGGGNQPQHF. In DNA form, the CDR3 reads TGTGCCAGCAGCCCGGGGGGCGGTAATCAGCCCCAGCATTTT. This chain joins TRBV11-2 and TRBJ1-5; D is perhaps TRBD1 (6 bases). Looked up from germline, CDR1 is SGHAT and CDR2 is FQNNGV. V gave up 5 bases and J gave up 4 bases, with 12 bases separating them. This CDR3 contains 14 residues.

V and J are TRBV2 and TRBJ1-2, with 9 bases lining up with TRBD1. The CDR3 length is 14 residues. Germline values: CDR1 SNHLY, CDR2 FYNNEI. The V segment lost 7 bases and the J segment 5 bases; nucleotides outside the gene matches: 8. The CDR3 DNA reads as TGTGCCAGCAAACAGGGGGCCGAGAATTATGGCTACACCTTC. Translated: CASKQGAENYGYTF.

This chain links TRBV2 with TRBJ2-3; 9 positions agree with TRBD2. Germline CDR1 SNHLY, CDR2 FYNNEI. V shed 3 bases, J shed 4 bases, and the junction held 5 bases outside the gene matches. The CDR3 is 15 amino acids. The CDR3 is CASSDLAGGADTQYF. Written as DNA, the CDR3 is TGTGCCAGCAGTGACTTGGCGGGGGGGGCAGATACGCAGTATTTT.

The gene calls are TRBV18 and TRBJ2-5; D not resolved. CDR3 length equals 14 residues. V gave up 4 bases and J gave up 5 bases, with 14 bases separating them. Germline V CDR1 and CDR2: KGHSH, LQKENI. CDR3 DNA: TGTGCCAGCTCACACCTGGCGGATCTCGAGACCCAGTACTTC. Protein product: CASSHLADLETQYF. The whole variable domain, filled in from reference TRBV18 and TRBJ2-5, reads NAGVMQNPRHLVRRRGQEARLRCSPMKGHSHVYWYRQLPEEGLKFMVYLQKENIIDESGMPKERFSAEFPKEGPSILRIQQVVRGDSAAYFCASSHLADLETQYFGPGTRLLVL.

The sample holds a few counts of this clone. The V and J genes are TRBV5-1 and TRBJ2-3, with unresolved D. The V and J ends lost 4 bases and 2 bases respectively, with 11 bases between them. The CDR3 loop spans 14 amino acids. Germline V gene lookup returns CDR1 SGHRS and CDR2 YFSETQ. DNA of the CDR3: TGCGCCAGCAGCCAAGGGAACCCCACAGATACGCAGTATTTT. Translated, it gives CASSQGNPTDTQYF.

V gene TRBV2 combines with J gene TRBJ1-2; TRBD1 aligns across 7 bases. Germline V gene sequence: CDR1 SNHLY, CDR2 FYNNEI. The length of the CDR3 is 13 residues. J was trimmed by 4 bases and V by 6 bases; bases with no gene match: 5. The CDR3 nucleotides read TGTGCCAGCAGGCCGGGACAGCCCTATGGCTACACCTTC. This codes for CASRPGQPYGYTF.

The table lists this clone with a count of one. CDR3 loop: CASSFQEANYGYTF. Here the CDR3 DNA reads TGTGCCAGCAGTTTCCAGGAAGCTAACTATGGCTACACCTTC. The chain combines TRBV28 with TRBJ1-2; D is uncertain. Germline V gene lookup returns CDR1 MDHEN and CDR2 SYDVKM. This CDR3 spans 14 amino acids. Trimming pared 3 bases from V and 0 bases from J, leaving 8 bases between.

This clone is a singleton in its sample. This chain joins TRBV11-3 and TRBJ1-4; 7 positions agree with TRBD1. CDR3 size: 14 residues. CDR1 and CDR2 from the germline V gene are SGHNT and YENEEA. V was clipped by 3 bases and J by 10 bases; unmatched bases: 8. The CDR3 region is CASSFGARGAKLFF. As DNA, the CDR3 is TGTGCCAGCAGCTTCGGAGCCAGGGGGGCAAAACTGTTTTTT.

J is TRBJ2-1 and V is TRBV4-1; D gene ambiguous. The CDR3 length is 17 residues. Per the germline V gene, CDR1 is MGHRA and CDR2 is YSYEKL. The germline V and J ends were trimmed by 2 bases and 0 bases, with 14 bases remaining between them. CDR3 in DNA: TGCGCCAGCAGCCAACCCCTCCTGGCAGGCTCCTACAATGAGCAGTTCTTC. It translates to CASSQPLLAGSYNEQFF.

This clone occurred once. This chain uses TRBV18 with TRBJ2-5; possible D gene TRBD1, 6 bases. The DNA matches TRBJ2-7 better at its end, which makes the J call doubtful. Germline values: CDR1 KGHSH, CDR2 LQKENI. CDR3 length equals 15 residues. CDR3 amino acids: CASSPNRDRLYEQYF. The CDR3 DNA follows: TGTGCCAGCTCACCAAACAGGGACCGCCTCTACGAGCAGTACTTC.

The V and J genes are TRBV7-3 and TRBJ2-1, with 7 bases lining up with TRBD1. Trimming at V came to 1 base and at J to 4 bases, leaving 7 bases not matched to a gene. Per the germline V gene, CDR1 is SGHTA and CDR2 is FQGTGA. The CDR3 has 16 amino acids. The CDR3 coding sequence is TGTGCCAGCAGCTTAATCGAGGGGGCGCGGTACAATGAGCAGTTCTTC. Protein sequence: CASSLIEGARYNEQFF.

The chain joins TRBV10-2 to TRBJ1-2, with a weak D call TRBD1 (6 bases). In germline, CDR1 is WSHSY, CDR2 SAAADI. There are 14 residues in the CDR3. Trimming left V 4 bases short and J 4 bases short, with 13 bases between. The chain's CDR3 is CASSGVGAIYGYTF. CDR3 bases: TGCGCCAGCAGTGGTGTGGGGGCTATCTATGGCTACACCTTC.

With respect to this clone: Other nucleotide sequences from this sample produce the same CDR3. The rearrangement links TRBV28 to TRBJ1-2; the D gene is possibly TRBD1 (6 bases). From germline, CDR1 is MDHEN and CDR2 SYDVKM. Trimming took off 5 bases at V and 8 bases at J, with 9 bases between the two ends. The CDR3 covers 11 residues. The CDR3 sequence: CASSDRRGYTF. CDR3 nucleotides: TGTGCCAGCAGTGACAGGAGAGGCTACACCTTC.

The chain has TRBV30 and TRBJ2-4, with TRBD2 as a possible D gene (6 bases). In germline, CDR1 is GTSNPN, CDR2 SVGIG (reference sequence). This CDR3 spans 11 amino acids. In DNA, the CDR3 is TGTGCTTTGGGGGGTCCCAACATTCAGTACTTC. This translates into CALGGPNIQYF.

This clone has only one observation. This CDR3 is CASSLRGSTTDTQYF. In DNA, the CDR3 is TGTGCCAGCAGTTTACGGGGTAGCACGACAGATACGCAGTATTTT. This rearrangement joins TRBV28 to TRBJ2-3, with D tentatively TRBD2 (5 bases). The CDR3 contains 15 residues. V was cut by 2 bases and J by 3 bases, with 12 bases left in between. The germline V gene has CDR1 MDHEN and CDR2 SYDVKM.

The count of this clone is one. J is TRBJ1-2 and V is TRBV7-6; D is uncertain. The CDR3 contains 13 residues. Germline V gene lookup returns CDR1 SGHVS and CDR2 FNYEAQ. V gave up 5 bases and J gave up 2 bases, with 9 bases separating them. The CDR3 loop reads CASSLDGNYGYTF. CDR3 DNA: TGTGCCAGCAGCCTAGATGGGAACTATGGCTACACCTTC.

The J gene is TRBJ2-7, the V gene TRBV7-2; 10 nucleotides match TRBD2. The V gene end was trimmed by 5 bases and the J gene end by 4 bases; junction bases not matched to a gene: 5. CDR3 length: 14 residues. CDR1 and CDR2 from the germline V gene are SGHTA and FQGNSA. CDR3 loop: CASSPGLAEYEQYF. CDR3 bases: TGTGCCAGCAGCCCCGGACTAGCGGAGTACGAGCAGTACTTC.

The CDR3 DNA follows: TGCAGTGCGCCCGTGTTGGACATTCAGTACTTC. It yields the protein CSAPVLDIQYF. The V gene is TRBV20-1, the J gene TRBJ2-4; D not resolved. CDR3 length equals 11 residues. Trimming removed 6 bases at V and 8 bases at J, with 11 bases between. The germline V gene has CDR1 DFQATT and CDR2 SNEGSKA (reference sequence).

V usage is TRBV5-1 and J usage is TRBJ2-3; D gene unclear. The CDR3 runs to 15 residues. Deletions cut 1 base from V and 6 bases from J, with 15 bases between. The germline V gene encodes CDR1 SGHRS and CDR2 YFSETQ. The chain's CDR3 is CASSLSTAGRDTQYF. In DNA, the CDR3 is TGCGCCAGCAGCTTGAGCACAGCCGGTAGGGATACGCAGTATTTT.

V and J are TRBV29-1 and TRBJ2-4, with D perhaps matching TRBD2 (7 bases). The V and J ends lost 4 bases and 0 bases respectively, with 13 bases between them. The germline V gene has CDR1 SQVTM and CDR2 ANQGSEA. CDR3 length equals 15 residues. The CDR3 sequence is CSVAGGLLAKNIQYF. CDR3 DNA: TGCAGCGTTGCCGGGGGGCTCCTAGCCAAAAACATTCAGTACTTC.

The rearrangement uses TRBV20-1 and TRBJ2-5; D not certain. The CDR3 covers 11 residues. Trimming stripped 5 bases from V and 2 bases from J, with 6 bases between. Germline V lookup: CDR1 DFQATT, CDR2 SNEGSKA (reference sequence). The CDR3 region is CSAYKQETQYF. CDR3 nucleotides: TGCAGTGCTTACAAGCAAGAGACCCAGTACTTC.

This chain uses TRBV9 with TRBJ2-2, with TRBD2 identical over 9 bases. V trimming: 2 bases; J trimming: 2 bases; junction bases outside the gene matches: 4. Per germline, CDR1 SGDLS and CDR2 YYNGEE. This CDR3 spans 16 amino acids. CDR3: CASSVRLAVNTGELFF. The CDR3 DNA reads TGTGCCAGCAGCGTTAGACTAGCGGTAAACACCGGGGAGCTGTTTTTT.

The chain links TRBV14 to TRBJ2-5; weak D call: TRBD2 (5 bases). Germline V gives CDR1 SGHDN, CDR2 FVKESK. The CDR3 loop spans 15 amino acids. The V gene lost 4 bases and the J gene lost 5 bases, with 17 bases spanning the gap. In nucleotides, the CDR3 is TGTGCCAGCAGCCCGGAGGCCAGAGGCTGGGAGACCCAGTACTTC. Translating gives CASSPEARGWETQYF.

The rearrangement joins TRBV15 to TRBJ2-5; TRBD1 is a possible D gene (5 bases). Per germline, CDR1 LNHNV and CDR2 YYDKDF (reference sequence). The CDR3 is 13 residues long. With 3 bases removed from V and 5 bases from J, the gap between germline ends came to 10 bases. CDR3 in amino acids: CATSSQGGETQYF. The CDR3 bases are TGTGCCACCAGCAGTCAGGGTGGGGAGACCCAGTACTTC.

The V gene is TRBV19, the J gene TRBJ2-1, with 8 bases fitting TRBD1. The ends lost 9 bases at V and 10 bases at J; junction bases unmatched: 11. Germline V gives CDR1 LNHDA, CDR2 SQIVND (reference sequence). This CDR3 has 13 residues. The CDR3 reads CASTPDRAIEQFF. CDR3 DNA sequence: TGTGCCAGCACTCCGGACAGGGCTATAGAGCAGTTCTTC.

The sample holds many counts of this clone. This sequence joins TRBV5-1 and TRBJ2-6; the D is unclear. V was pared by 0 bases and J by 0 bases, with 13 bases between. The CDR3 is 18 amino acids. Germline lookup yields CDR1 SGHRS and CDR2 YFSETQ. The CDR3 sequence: CASSLAGSLNSGANVLTF. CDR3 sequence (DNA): TGCGCCAGCAGCTTGGCCGGTTCACTCAACTCTGGGGCCAACGTCCTGACTTTC. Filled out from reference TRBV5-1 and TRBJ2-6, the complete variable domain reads KAGVTQTPRYLIKTRGQQVTLSCSPISGHRSVSWYQQTPGQGLQFLFEYFSETQRNKGNFPGRFSGRQFSNSRSEMNVSTLELGDSALYLCASSLAGSLNSGANVLTFGAGSRLTVL.

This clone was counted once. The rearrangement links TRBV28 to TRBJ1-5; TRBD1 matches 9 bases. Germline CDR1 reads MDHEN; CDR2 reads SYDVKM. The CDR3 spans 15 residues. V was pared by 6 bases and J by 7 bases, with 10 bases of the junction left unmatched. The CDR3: CASSSTGGAGQPQHF. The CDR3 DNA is TGTGCCAGCAGCTCTACAGGGGGCGCGGGGCAGCCCCAGCATTTT.